Below, 28 T cell receptor beta chains from the same sample are listed, as sequenced in a study of blood T cell repertoires in COVID-19. Measured with immunoSEQ multiplex PCR; TCRdb has only the in-frame clones, and not every one. The profile shows some 300,000 clones, around nine tenths of them singletons. The specimen sequenced was PBMCs or T cells enriched from blood (not recorded which). Receptors originate from a woman in her twenties or thirties who had recovered from COVID-19.

The rearrangement links TRBV10-3 to TRBJ1-1; no clear D gene. V was shortened by 8 bases and J by 5 bases, with 15 bases between the two germline ends. The CDR3 is made up of 13 amino acids. Looked up from germline, CDR1 is ENHRY and CDR2 is SYGVKD. The CDR3 region is CAIGSMAGTEAFF. CDR3 DNA: TGTGCCATCGGAAGTATGGCGGGAACTGAAGCTTTCTTT.

The chain employs TRBV7-8 and TRBJ1-5, with TRBD1 matching over 7 bases. Trimming cost V 3 bases and J 0 bases; bases outside gene matches: 11. CDR1 and CDR2 (germline): SGHVS, FQNEAQ. CDR3 size: 18 residues. CDR3 residues: CASSFKLTGTYSNQPQHF. CDR3 nucleotide sequence: TGTGCCAGCAGCTTTAAACTGACAGGGACCTATAGCAATCAGCCCCAGCATTTT.

The chain employs TRBV28 and TRBJ2-1; 8 bases fit TRBD2. CDR1 MDHEN and CDR2 SYDVKM come from the germline V gene. Unmatched junction bases numbered 2, after V lost 4 bases and J lost 0 bases. The CDR3 contains 15 residues. CDR3 residues: CASSYGGASYNEQFF. In DNA form, the CDR3 reads TGTGCCAGCAGTTACGGGGGGGCCTCCTACAATGAGCAGTTCTTC. Full variable domain (missing parts from reference TRBV28 and TRBJ2-1): DVKVTQSSRYLVKRTGEKVFLECVQDMDHENMFWYRQDPGLGLRLIYFSYDVKMKEKGDIPEGYSVSREKKERFSLILESASTNQTSMYLCASSYGGASYNEQFFGPGTRLTVL.

The chain joins TRBV5-1 to TRBJ1-1, with a weak D call TRBD1 (6 bases). V lost 9 bases, J lost 6 bases, and 24 bases lay in between. Germline V lookup: CDR1 SGHRS, CDR2 YFSETQ. The CDR3 has 15 amino acids. CDR3 region: CATSVRGWGGAEAFF. The CDR3 DNA sequence: TGCGCCACCTCGGTAAGGGGCTGGGGGGGCGCTGAAGCTTTCTTT. Based on the CDR3 plus reference TRBV5-1 and TRBJ1-1, the full variable domain is KAGVTQTPRYLIKTRGQQVTLSCSPISGHRSVSWYQQTPGQGLQFLFEYFSETQRNKGNFPGRFSGRQFSNSRSEMNVSTLELGDSALYLCATSVRGWGGAEAFFGQGTRLTVV.

The rearrangement uses TRBV11-2 and TRBJ2-5; 9 nucleotides line up with TRBD1. The CDR3 is 16 residues long. Germline values: CDR1 SGHAT, CDR2 FQNNGV. V shed 4 bases and J 5 bases; nucleotides not matched to a gene: 11. In nucleotides, the CDR3 is TGTGCCAGCAGCTGGCGCAAAACAGGGGGCGGGGAGACCCAGTACTTC. Translation gives CASSWRKTGGGETQYF.

The chain carries TRBV7-2 and TRBJ1-1; D not certain. Deletions cut 3 bases from V and 1 base from J, with 6 bases between. The CDR3 is 13 residues long. The germline V gene encodes CDR1 SGHTA and CDR2 FQGNSA. The chain's CDR3 is CASSFSGNTEAFF. The CDR3 nucleotides are TGTGCCAGCAGCTTTTCAGGGAACACTGAAGCTTTCTTT.

The gene calls are TRBV7-3 and TRBJ2-1, with TRBD1 identical over 9 bases. V shed 5 bases and J 4 bases; nucleotides not matched to a gene: 6. This CDR3 has 15 residues. CDR1 and CDR2 from the germline V gene are SGHTA and FQGTGA. For the CDR3, the DNA is TGTGCCAGCAGCCTGGACAGGGGAGGTTACAATGAGCAGTTCTTC. Its translation is CASSLDRGGYNEQFF.

J is TRBJ1-1 and V is TRBV7-9, with unresolved D. Trimming took 5 bases from V and 5 from J, leaving 15 bases between them. The CDR3 contains 14 residues. The V gene's germline CDR1 is SEHNR and CDR2 FQNEAQ (reference sequence). CDR3 DNA sequence: TGTGCCAGCAGCCTGCGACACCTCCAAACTGAAGCTTTCTTT. Translation gives CASSLRHLQTEAFF.

The V gene is TRBV15, the J gene TRBJ1-3; the D is unclear. The CDR3 consists of 14 residues. The V and J ends lost 1 base and 3 bases respectively, with 7 bases between them. From germline, CDR1 is LNHNV and CDR2 YYDKDF (reference sequence). CDR3 DNA sequence: TGTGCCACCAGCAGAGCCGGGATTGGAAACACCATATATTTT. It encodes CATSRAGIGNTIYF.

This chain joins TRBV2 and TRBJ1-2, with no clear D. The CDR3 runs to 14 residues. V lost 7 bases, J lost 8 bases, and 20 bases lay in between. CDR1 SNHLY and CDR2 FYNNEI come from the germline V gene. CDR3 nucleotides: TGTGCCAGCAATGCCTTGGTCCCGGCGGAAGGCTACACCTTC. It yields the protein CASNALVPAEGYTF.

The chain combines TRBV27 with TRBJ2-2, with D perhaps matching TRBD1 (6 bases). V lost 3 bases, J lost 6 bases, and 11 bases lay in between. The CDR3 covers 14 residues. Germline V lookup: CDR1 MNHEY, CDR2 SMNVEV (reference sequence). CDR3 sequence (DNA): TGTGCCAGCAGTTTCAGGGGAATGGCCGGGGAGCTGTTTTTT. As protein: CASSFRGMAGELFF.

The chain employs TRBV5-4 and TRBJ2-1; D may be TRBD1 (6 bases). Germline lookup yields CDR1 SGHNT and CDR2 YYREEE (reference sequence). This CDR3 is 16 amino acids long. Trimming cost V 4 bases and J 5 bases, with 19 bases left between them. This chain's CDR3 is CASSPPGASMDNEQFF. In DNA, the CDR3 is TGTGCCAGCAGCCCTCCAGGGGCTAGTATGGACAATGAGCAGTTCTTC.

J is TRBJ1-2 and V is TRBV7-6, with unresolved D. Trimming removed 1 base from V and 3 bases from J, with 9 bases in between. CDR1 is SGHVS, CDR2 FNYEAQ, per germline. The CDR3 consists of 14 residues. This CDR3 is CASSLGGRDYGYTF. The CDR3 nucleotides read TGTGCCAGCAGCTTAGGCGGGAGGGACTATGGCTACACCTTC.

The chain uses TRBV7-9 and TRBJ2-7; the D gene is possibly TRBD2 (6 bases). Germline CDR1 is SEHNR and CDR2 is FQNEAQ (reference sequence). There are 15 residues in the CDR3. Trimming left V 3 bases short and J 1 base short, with 13 bases between. As DNA, the CDR3 is TGTGCCAGCAGCTTTACTATTGGAGGGTCCTACGAGCAGTACTTC. Amino acids: CASSFTIGGSYEQYF.

The genes are TRBV7-9 and TRBJ2-1; 14 bases align to TRBD2. The CDR3 loop spans 16 amino acids. V was pared by 5 bases and J by 8 bases, with 8 bases of the junction left unmatched. Germline V gene lookup returns CDR1 SEHNR and CDR2 FQNEAQ (reference sequence). In DNA form, the CDR3 reads TGTGCCAGCAGCCCGGTGGGACTAGCGGGAGTCTATGAGCAGTTCTTC. Its protein product is CASSPVGLAGVYEQFF.

This clone was observed once. The chain employs TRBV6-5 and TRBJ2-5; TRBD2 matches 8 bases. This CDR3 contains 15 residues. V lost 0 bases to trimming and J lost 6 bases; unmatched junction nucleotides: 6. The germline gives CDR1 MNHEY, CDR2 SVGAGI. The CDR3 DNA reads as TGTGCCAGCAGTTACTCAGCGGGAGAGGGAAAGACCCAGTACTTC. It specifies CASSYSAGEGKTQYF.

The chain links TRBV11-2 to TRBJ2-1, with 8 bases identical to TRBD1. J lost 4 bases, V lost 5 bases, and 10 bases had no gene match. Germline CDR1 SGHAT, CDR2 FQNNGV. This CDR3 contains 16 residues. Here the CDR3 DNA reads TGTGCCAGCAGCACCCTCCGAGACAGGGGTTACAATGAGCAGTTCTTC. Its translation is CASSTLRDRGYNEQFF.

The chain has TRBV5-4 and TRBJ1-1, with 8 positions matching TRBD1. V dropped 4 bases and J dropped 3; count of bases not matched to a gene: 5. The CDR3 runs to 14 residues. Germline V gene data show CDR1 as SGHNT and CDR2 as YYREEE (reference sequence). CDR3: CASSTGGGDTEAFF. CDR3 DNA: TGTGCCAGCAGCACAGGGGGTGGCGACACTGAAGCTTTCTTT.

V gene TRBV29-1 combines with J gene TRBJ1-2; 8 nucleotides align to TRBD1. In germline, CDR1 is SQVTM, CDR2 ANQGSEA. V lost 2 bases, J lost 6 bases, and 5 bases stayed unmatched. The CDR3 consists of 13 residues. CDR3 in amino acids: CSVERETGDGYTF. CDR3 bases: TGCAGCGTTGAAAGAGAGACAGGGGATGGCTACACCTTC.

J is TRBJ2-5 and V is TRBV7-2, with 11 bases lining up with TRBD2. The V segment lost 3 bases and the J segment 2 bases; nucleotides outside the gene matches: 5. In germline, CDR1 is SGHTA, CDR2 FQGNSA. This CDR3 is 16 amino acids long. CDR3 DNA sequence: TGTGCCAGCAGCTTGGCCGGGACTAGCGGTCAAGAGACCCAGTACTTC. Protein sequence: CASSLAGTSGQETQYF.

The chain combines TRBV10-3 with TRBJ1-5, with TRBD1 matching 8 bases. Germline V gives CDR1 ENHRY, CDR2 SYGVKD. Trimming cost V 5 bases and J 4 bases; bases outside gene matches: 4. CDR3 length: 14 residues. For the CDR3, the DNA is TGTGCCATCAGTACCACAGGGGGAAATCAGCCCCAGCATTTT. It encodes CAISTTGGNQPQHF.

The chain employs TRBV19 and TRBJ2-3, with 8 bases that match TRBD1. Per germline, CDR1 LNHDA and CDR2 SQIVND (reference sequence). This CDR3 spans 15 amino acids. V dropped 4 bases and J dropped 6; count of bases not matched to a gene: 9. CDR3 residues: CASSTRQGNSDTQYF. CDR3 DNA sequence: TGTGCCAGTAGTACGCGACAGGGGAACTCTGATACGCAGTATTTT.

The chain joins TRBV29-1 to TRBJ1-1; D gene uncertain. This CDR3 region has 13 residues. Trimming cost V 6 bases and J 0 bases, with 11 bases left between them. Germline CDR1 SQVTM, CDR2 ANQGSEA. The CDR3 region is CSVAKPMNTEAFF. CDR3 DNA sequence: TGCAGCGTAGCGAAACCCATGAACACTGAAGCTTTCTTT.

The chain combines TRBV28 with TRBJ2-5, with D perhaps TRBD1 (5 bases). The V end lost 3 bases, the J end lost 3 bases, and 14 bases lay between the germline ends. This CDR3 spans 15 amino acids. Germline CDR1 is MDHEN and CDR2 is SYDVKM. The CDR3: CASSFELGRKETQYF. As DNA, the CDR3 is TGTGCCAGCAGTTTCGAGCTGGGGCGTAAAGAGACCCAGTACTTC. The whole variable domain, filled in from reference TRBV28 and TRBJ2-5, reads DVKVTQSSRYLVKRTGEKVFLECVQDMDHENMFWYRQDPGLGLRLIYFSYDVKMKEKGDIPEGYSVSREKKERFSLILESASTNQTSMYLCASSFELGRKETQYFGPGTRLLVL.

The chain is built from TRBV6-5 and TRBJ1-1; the D gene is possibly TRBD1 (6 bases). This CDR3 spans 14 amino acids. V was clipped by 2 bases and J by 3 bases, with 10 bases between them. CDR1 is MNHEY and CDR2 is SVGAGI in the germline V gene. CDR3 protein: CASSYDRWDTEAFF. The CDR3 region has the DNA TGTGCCAGCAGTTACGACAGGTGGGACACTGAAGCTTTCTTT.

In its sample, this clone was seen once. The chain links TRBV18 to TRBJ2-3, with D maybe TRBD1 (6 bases). The V end lost 2 bases, the J end lost 2 bases, and 20 bases lay between the germline ends. The CDR3 spans 18 residues. In germline, CDR1 is KGHSH, CDR2 LQKENI. CDR3: CASSPFETGDTSTDTQYF. Written as DNA, the CDR3 is TGTGCCAGCTCACCATTCGAGACAGGCGATACATCCACAGATACGCAGTATTTT.

The genes are TRBV29-1 and TRBJ1-3; weak D call: TRBD1 (5 bases). This CDR3 comprises 15 residues. Germline-derived CDR1 and CDR2 are SQVTM and ANQGSEA. CDR3 in DNA: TGCACCGTGGGGAGGGACCAAAGCTCTGGAAACACCATATATTTT. Amino acids: CTVGRDQSSGNTIYF. Complete variable domain (other parts from reference TRBV29-1 and TRBJ1-3): SAVISQKPSRDICQRGTSLTIQCQVDSQVTMMFWYRQQPGQSLTLIATANQGSEATYESGFVIDKFPISRPNLTFSTLTVSNMSPEDSSIYLCTVGRDQSSGNTIYFGEGSWLTVV.

In this sample, this clone turned up once. J is TRBJ2-3 and V is TRBV19; 7 positions match TRBD2. CDR1 and CDR2 from the germline V gene are LNHDA and SQIVND (reference sequence). V dropped 3 bases and J dropped 10; count of bases not matched to a gene: 4. The CDR3 loop spans 12 amino acids. This chain's CDR3 is CASSIAAGAQYF. CDR3 in DNA: TGTGCCAGTAGTATTGCGGCGGGAGCGCAGTATTTT.